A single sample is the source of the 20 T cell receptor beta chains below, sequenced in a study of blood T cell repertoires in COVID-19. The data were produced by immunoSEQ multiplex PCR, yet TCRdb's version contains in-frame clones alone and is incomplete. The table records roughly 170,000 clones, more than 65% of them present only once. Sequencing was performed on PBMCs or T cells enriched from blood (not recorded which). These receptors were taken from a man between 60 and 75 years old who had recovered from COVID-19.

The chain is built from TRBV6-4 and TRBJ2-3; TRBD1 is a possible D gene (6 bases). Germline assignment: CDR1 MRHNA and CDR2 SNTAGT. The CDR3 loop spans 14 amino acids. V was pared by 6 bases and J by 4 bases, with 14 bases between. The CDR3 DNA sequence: TGTGCCAGCAGACTTGAGACAGGAGCAGATACGCAGTATTTT. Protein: CASRLETGADTQYF.

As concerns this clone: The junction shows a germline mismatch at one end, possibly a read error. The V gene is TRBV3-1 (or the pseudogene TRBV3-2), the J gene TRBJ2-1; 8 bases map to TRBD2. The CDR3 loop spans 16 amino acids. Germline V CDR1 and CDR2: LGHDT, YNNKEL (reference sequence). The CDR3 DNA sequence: TGTGCCAGCAGCCTCGGCCCTAGCGGGTCCTCCAATGAGCAGTTCTTC. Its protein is CASSLGPSGSSNEQFF.

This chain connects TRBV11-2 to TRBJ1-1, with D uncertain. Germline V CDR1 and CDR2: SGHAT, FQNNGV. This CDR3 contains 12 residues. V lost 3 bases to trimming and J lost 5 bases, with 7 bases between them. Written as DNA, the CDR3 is TGTGCCAGCAGCTTGGGCGAGACTGAAGCTTTCTTT. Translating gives CASSLGETEAFF.

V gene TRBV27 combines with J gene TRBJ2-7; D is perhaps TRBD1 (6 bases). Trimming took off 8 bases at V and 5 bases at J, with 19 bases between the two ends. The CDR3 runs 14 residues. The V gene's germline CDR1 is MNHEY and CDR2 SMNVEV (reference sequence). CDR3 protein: CASGQGFDTHEQYF. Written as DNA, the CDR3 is TGTGCCAGCGGGCAGGGGTTTGATACCCACGAGCAGTACTTC.

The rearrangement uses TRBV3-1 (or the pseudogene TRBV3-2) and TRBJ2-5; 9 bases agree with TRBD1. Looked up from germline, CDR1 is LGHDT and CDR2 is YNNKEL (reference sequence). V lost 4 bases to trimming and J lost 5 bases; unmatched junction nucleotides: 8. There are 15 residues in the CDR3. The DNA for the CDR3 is TGTGCCAGCAGCCCCGTAGCCACAGGGGGCGAGACCCAGTACTTC. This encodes CASSPVATGGETQYF.

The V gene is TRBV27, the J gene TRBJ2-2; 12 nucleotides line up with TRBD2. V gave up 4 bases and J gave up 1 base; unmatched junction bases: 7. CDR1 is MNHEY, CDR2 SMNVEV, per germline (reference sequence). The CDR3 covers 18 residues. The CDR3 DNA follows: TGTGCCAGCAGTTCGCCAAGACTAGCGGGGGTGAACACCGGGGAGCTGTTTTTT. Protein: CASSSPRLAGVNTGELFF.

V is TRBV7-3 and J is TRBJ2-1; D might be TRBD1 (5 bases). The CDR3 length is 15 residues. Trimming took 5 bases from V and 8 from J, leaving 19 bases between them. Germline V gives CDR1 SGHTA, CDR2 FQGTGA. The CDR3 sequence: CASSPNGALRDEQFF. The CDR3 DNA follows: TGTGCCAGCAGCCCCAATGGGGCCCTTAGGGATGAGCAGTTCTTC.

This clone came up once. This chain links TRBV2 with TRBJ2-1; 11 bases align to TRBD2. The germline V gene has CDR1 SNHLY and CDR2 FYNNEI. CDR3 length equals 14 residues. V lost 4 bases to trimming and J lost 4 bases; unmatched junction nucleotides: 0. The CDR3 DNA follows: TGTGCCAGCAGTGGACTAGCGGGGTACAATGAGCAGTTCTTC. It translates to CASSGLAGYNEQFF. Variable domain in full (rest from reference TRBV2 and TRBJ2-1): EPEVTQTPSHQVTQMGQEVILRCVPISNHLYFYWYRQILGQKVEFLVSFYNNEISEKSEIFDDQFSVERPDGSNFTLKIRSTKLEDSAMYFCASSGLAGYNEQFFGPGTRLTVL.

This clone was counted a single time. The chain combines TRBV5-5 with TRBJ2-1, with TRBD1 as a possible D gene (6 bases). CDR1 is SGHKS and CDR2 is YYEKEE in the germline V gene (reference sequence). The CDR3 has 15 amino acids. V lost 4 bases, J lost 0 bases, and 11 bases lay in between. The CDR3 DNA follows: TGTGCCAGCAGCGCGGCAGGGGACTCCTACAATGAGCAGTTCTTC. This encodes CASSAAGDSYNEQFF.

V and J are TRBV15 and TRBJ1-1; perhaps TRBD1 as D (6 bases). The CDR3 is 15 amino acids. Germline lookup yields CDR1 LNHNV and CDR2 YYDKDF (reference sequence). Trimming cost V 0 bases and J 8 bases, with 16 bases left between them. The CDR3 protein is CATSRDGTGRLEAFF. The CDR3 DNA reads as TGTGCCACCAGCAGAGATGGAACAGGGAGATTAGAAGCTTTCTTT.

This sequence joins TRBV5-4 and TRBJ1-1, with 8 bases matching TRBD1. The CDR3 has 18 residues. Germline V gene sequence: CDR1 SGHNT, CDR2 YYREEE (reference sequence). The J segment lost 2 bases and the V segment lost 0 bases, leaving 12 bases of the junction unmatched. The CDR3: CASSLAGDRGPTNTEAFF. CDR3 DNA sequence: TGTGCCAGCAGCTTGGCCGGTGACAGGGGCCCCACCAACACTGAAGCTTTCTTT.

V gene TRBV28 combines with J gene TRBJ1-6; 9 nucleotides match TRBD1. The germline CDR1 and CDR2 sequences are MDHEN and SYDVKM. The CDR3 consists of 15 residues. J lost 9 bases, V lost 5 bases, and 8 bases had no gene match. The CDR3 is CASSTKQGAGSPLHF. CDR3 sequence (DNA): TGTGCCAGCAGTACCAAACAGGGGGCCGGTTCACCCCTCCACTTT.

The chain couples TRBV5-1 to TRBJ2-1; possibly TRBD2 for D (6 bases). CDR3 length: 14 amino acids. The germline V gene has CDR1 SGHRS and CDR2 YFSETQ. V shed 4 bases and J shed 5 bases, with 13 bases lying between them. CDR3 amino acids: CASSPGTGNNEQFF. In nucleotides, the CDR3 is TGCGCCAGCAGCCCGGGGACTGGGAACAATGAGCAGTTCTTC.

The CDR3 DNA follows: TGTGCCAGCAAATTGGGGACAGGGAAAGAGACCCAGTACTTC. Its translation: CASKLGTGKETQYF. The chain uses TRBV2 and TRBJ2-5, with 9 nucleotides matching TRBD1. CDR3 length: 14 residues. J was trimmed by 3 bases and V by 7 bases; bases with no gene match: 6. Germline loops: CDR1 SNHLY, CDR2 FYNNEI.

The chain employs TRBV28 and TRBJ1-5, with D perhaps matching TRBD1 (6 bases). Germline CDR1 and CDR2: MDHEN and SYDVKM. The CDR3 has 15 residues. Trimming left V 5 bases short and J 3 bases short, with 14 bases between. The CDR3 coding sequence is TGTGCCAGCAGTCTTGGGGGGGCCACCAATCAGCCCCAGCATTTT. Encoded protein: CASSLGGATNQPQHF.

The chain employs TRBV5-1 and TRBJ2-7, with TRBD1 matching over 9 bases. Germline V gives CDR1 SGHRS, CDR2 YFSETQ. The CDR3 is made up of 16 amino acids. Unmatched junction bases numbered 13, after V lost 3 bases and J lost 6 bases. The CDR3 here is CASSSQGGTGNSEQYF. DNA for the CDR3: TGCGCCAGCAGCTCTCAGGGGGGGACAGGGAACTCCGAGCAGTACTTC.

CDR3 in amino acids: CASSIGTSGVWDTQYF. For the CDR3, the DNA is TGTGCCAGTAGTATAGGGACTAGCGGGGTTTGGGATACGCAGTATTTT. This sequence joins TRBV19 and TRBJ2-3; TRBD2 aligns across 12 bases. The trim removed 1 base at V and 6 bases at J, leaving 5 bases unmatched. CDR3 size: 16 residues. Germline CDR1 LNHDA, CDR2 SQIVND (reference sequence).

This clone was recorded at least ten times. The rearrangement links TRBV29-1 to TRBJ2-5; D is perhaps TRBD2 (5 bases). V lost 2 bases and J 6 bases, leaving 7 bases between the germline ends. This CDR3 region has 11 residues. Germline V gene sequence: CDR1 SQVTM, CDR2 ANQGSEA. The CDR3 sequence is CSVERGQTQYF. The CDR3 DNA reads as TGCAGCGTTGAACGGGGTCAGACCCAGTACTTC.

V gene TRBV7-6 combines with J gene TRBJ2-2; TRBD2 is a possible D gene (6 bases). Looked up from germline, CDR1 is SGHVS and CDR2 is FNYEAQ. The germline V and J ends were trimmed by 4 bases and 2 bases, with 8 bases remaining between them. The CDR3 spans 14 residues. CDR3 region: CASSWTTNTGELFF. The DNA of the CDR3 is TGTGCCAGCAGCTGGACTACCAACACCGGGGAGCTGTTTTTT.

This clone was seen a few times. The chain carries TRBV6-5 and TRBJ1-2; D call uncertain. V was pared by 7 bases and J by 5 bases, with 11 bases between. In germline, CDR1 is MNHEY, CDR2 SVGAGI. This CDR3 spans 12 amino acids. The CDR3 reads CASTRSSYGYTF. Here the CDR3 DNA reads TGTGCCAGCACTAGAAGCAGTTATGGCTACACCTTC.